The 16 T cell receptor beta chains given below trace back to one sample, sequenced in a study of shared clonotypes between healthy human individuals (TCRdb year 2020). The library was prepared using the immunoSEQ multiplex PCR assay. Here the immuneACCESS table is served through TCRdb, limited to in-frame sequences with V and J called. Missing clones are a known gap in these copies; in checked studies unresolved V genes cover under half, and the rest lacks a known reason. This sample lists 2 million to 2.5 million clones; nearly 97% were detected once. The biggest ten clones account for more than 0.1% of the sample. Sequenced sample: naive CD4+ T cells sorted from blood. The cell subset or site label, as the study defines it: CD45RA+ positively selected. All receptors derive from a man younger than 30 in good health.

V usage is TRBV7-3 and J usage is TRBJ2-3; 10 bases agree with TRBD2. This CDR3 spans 16 amino acids. In germline, CDR1 is SGHTA, CDR2 FQGTGA. J lost 2 bases, V lost 2 bases, and 4 bases had no gene match. The CDR3 DNA reads as TGTGCCAGCAGCTTAGAACTAGCGGGGTTCACAGATACGCAGTATTTT. This gives the protein CASSLELAGFTDTQYF.

The chain joins TRBV21-1 to TRBJ1-6. TRBV21-1 is deemed a pseudogene. The CDR3 runs to 16 residues. CDR3 sequence reads: CATLFAAGPIDSPLHF. The CDR3 DNA is TGTGCCACCCTGTTCGCAGCGGGACCGATAGATTCACCCCTCCACTTT.

The chain has TRBV14 and TRBJ2-3; 8 bases map to TRBD1. Germline values: CDR1 SGHDN, CDR2 FVKESK. This CDR3 has 17 residues. Unmatched junction bases numbered 9, after V lost 3 bases and J lost 1 base. In DNA form, the CDR3 reads TGTGCCAGCAGCCATTACCGGGACAGGCAACGCACAGATACGCAGTATTTT. It encodes CASSHYRDRQRTDTQYF.

V usage is TRBV30 and J usage is TRBJ1-4; D not certain. From germline, CDR1 is GTSNPN and CDR2 SVGIG (reference sequence). Trimming took off 2 bases at V and 4 bases at J, with 8 bases between the two ends. There are 13 residues in the CDR3. For the CDR3, the DNA is TGTGCCTGGAGTACCGGCCTTAATGAAAAACTGTTTTTT. Translating gives CAWSTGLNEKLFF.

The V and J genes are TRBV15 and TRBJ2-4; D possibly uses TRBD1 or TRBD2 (5 bases each). The CDR3 consists of 19 residues. CDR1 and CDR2 (germline): LNHNV, YYDKDF (reference sequence). V was shortened by 0 bases and J by 4 bases, with 22 bases between the two germline ends. CDR3 coding DNA: TGTGCCACCAGCAGAGATCGGGGCAGGGATATGGGTATTAAAAACATTCAGTACTTC. It is translated as CATSRDRGRDMGIKNIQYF.

The chain has TRBV4-1 and TRBJ2-6; no definite D call. The V end lost 3 bases, the J end lost 0 bases, and 9 bases lay between the germline ends. This CDR3 is 16 amino acids long. Germline loops: CDR1 MGHRA, CDR2 YSYEKL. This chain's CDR3 is CASSQGPLSGANVLTF. DNA for the CDR3: TGCGCCAGCAGCCAGGGCCCCCTCTCTGGGGCCAACGTCCTGACTTTC.

The chain has TRBV6-6 and TRBJ2-7; 8 bases are a match to TRBD1. Per the germline V gene, CDR1 is MNHNY and CDR2 is SVGAGI (reference sequence). The CDR3 contains 14 residues. V was pared by 8 bases and J by 2 bases, with 8 bases of the junction left unmatched. The chain's CDR3 is CASRGQGATYEQYF. In nucleotides, the CDR3 is TGTGCCAGCCGCGGACAGGGAGCTACCTACGAGCAGTACTTC.

This clone was counted once. The gene calls are TRBV5-1 and TRBJ1-4, with D possibly being TRBD1 (6 bases). Germline V CDR1 and CDR2: SGHRS, YFSETQ. The CDR3 runs 15 residues. The V gene lost 4 bases and the J gene lost 0 bases, with 10 bases spanning the gap. CDR3 sequence (DNA): TGCGCCAGCAGCGTACAGGGCACAACTAATGAAAAACTGTTTTTT. Translating gives CASSVQGTTNEKLFF.

V usage is TRBV5-1 and J usage is TRBJ2-2; unclear D gene. This CDR3 is 15 amino acids long. The V gene lost 0 bases and the J gene lost 3 bases, with 9 bases spanning the gap. CDR1 SGHRS and CDR2 YFSETQ come from the germline V gene. For the CDR3, the DNA is TGCGCCAGCAGCTTGGGGTTCACCGACACCGGGGAGCTGTTTTTT. Its protein is CASSLGFTDTGELFF.

The gene calls are TRBV19 and TRBJ1-1, with D possibly being TRBD1 (5 bases). From germline, CDR1 is LNHDA and CDR2 SQIVND (reference sequence). V lost 8 bases to trimming and J lost 3 bases, with 13 bases between them. The CDR3 consists of 13 residues. This CDR3 reads CASGTGWHTEAFF. As DNA, the CDR3 is TGTGCCAGTGGGACGGGGTGGCACACTGAAGCTTTCTTT.

The CDR3 nucleotides are TGTGCCTGTCTATATACCGAGTGGGGGGGCGCCGCGTCCGCTGAAGCTTTCTTT. Translating gives CACLYTEWGGAASAEAFF. The chain is built from TRBV30 and TRBJ1-1; a possible D gene is TRBD1 (6 bases). This CDR3 contains 18 residues. Per the germline V gene, CDR1 is GTSNPN and CDR2 is SVGIG (reference sequence). The V end lost 6 bases, the J end lost 6 bases, and 32 bases lay between the germline ends. The full variable domain, in which reference TRBV30 and TRBJ1-1 provide the parts outside the CDR3, is SQTIHQWPATLVQPVGSPLSLECTVEGTSNPNLYWYRQAAGRGLQLLFYSVGIGQISSEVPQNLSASRPQDRQFILSSKKLLLSDSGFYLCACLYTEWGGAASAEAFFGQGTRLTVV.

This sequence joins TRBV10-3 and TRBJ2-5, with 16 bases aligning to TRBD2. V was pared by 6 bases and J by 5 bases, with 6 bases of the junction left unmatched. Germline V CDR1 and CDR2: ENHRY, SYGVKD. CDR3 length: 16 amino acids. CDR3 nucleotides: TGTGCCATCAGGCCGGGACTAGCGGGGGGGCAGGAGACCCAGTACTTC. This codes for CAIRPGLAGGQETQYF.

J is TRBJ2-2 and V is TRBV5-4, with TRBD1 matching over 8 bases. V lost 4 bases to trimming and J lost 0 bases; unmatched junction nucleotides: 5. Looked up from germline, CDR1 is SGHNT and CDR2 is YYREEE (reference sequence). The CDR3 runs to 16 residues. CDR3 DNA sequence: TGTGCCAGCAGCGTACCAGGGGGCCCGAACACCGGGGAGCTGTTTTTT. Its translation is CASSVPGGPNTGELFF.

The chain is built from TRBV19 and TRBJ1-4, with D possibly being TRBD1 (5 bases). CDR3 length: 14 residues. V gave up 2 bases and J gave up 1 base, with 5 bases separating them. Germline V gene data show CDR1 as LNHDA and CDR2 as SQIVND (reference sequence). The CDR3 nucleotides read TGTGCCAGTAGTATAACAGGAACTAATGAAAAACTGTTTTTT. It codes for CASSITGTNEKLFF.

The DNA of the CDR3 is TGTGCCAGCAGTTACTCGTCGGCCTCGTATAATTCACCCCTCCACTTT. Protein product: CASSYSSASYNSPLHF. This chain uses TRBV6-5 with TRBJ1-6; D ambiguous. The V end was cut by 0 bases, the J end by 4 bases, with 10 bases between. The CDR3 covers 16 residues. CDR1 and CDR2 (germline): MNHEY, SVGAGI.

V is TRBV6-5 and J is TRBJ2-7; 7 nucleotides match TRBD2. The CDR3 loop spans 16 amino acids. Looked up from germline, CDR1 is MNHEY and CDR2 is SVGAGI. J lost 1 base, V lost 0 bases, and 6 bases had no gene match. The CDR3 DNA sequence: TGTGCCAGCAGTTACTCGAGGGGAGGGGCGTCCTACGAGCAGTACTTC. This gives the protein CASSYSRGGASYEQYF.